This T cell receptor (beta chain) was found in a study of radiation and T cells in renal cell carcinoma. Study details: Nephrectomy followed 15 Gy stereotactic body radiation by 4 weeks. Points from the study as a whole: No pretreatment tumor biopsies were available for baseline clonotypes. In blood, top tumor clones expanded by 2 weeks, shrinking by 4.

A note on this clone: The antigen remains unidentified.

Clones were sequenced by immunoSEQ multiplex PCR, and TCRdb holds only the in-frame ones, with some missing. The data show 70,000 to 95,000 clones, 82% seen once. CDR3 length: 13 amino acids. Trimming pared 0 bases from V and 11 bases from J, leaving 13 bases between. The V gene's germline CDR1 is LGHNA and CDR2 YNFKEQ. Time point: baseline pretreatment blood. Treatment given: 15 Gy SBRT to primary tumor, nephrectomy 4 weeks later. This TCR came from a man in his sixties with renal cell carcinoma. The chain employs TRBV4-2 and TRBJ1-2; no firm D call. The starting material was blood, obtained from a patient whose treatment included radiotherapy and nephrectomy. CDR3 protein: CASSQELATLYTF. The CDR3, as DNA: TGTGCCAGCAGCCAAGAATTGGCAACCCTATACACCTTC.